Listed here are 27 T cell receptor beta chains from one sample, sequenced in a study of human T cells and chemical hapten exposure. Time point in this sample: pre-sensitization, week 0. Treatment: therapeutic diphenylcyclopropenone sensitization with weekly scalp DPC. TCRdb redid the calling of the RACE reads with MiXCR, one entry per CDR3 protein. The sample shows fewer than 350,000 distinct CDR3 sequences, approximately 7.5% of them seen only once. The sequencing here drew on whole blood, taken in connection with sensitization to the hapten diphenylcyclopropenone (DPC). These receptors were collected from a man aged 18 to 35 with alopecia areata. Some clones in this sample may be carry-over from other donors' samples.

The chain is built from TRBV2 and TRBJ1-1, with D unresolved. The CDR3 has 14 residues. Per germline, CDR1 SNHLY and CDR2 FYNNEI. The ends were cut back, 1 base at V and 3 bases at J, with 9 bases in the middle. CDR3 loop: CASSEVRTDTEAFF. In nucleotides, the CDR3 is TGTGCCAGCAGTGAAGTTAGGACGGACACTGAAGCTTTCTTT.

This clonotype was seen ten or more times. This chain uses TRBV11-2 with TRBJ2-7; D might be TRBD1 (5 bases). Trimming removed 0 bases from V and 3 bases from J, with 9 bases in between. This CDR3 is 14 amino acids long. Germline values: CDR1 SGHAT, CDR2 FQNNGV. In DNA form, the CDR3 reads TGTGCCAGCAGCTTAGACGGCCAGGGCTACGAGCAGTACGTC. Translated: CASSLDGQGYEQYV.

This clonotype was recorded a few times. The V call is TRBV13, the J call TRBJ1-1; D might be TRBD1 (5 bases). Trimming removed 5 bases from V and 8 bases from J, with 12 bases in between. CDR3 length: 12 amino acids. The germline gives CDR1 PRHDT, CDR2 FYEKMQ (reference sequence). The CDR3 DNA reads TGTGCCAGCAGCGCGGGACGGGGAGAAGCTTTCTTT. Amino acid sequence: CASSAGRGEAFF.

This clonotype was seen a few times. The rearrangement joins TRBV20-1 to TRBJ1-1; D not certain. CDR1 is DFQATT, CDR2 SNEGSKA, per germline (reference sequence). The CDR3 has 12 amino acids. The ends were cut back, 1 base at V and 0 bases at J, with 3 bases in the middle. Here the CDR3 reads CSARGLNTEAFF. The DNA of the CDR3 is TGCAGTGCTAGAGGCTTGAACACTGAAGCTTTCTTT.

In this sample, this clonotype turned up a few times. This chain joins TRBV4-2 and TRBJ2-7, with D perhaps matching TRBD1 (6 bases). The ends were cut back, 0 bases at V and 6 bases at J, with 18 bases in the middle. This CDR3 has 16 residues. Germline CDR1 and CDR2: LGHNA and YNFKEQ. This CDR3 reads CASSQELLTGSFEQYF. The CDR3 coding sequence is TGTGCCAGCAGCCAAGAGCTGCTCACAGGGAGCTTCGAGCAGTACTTC.

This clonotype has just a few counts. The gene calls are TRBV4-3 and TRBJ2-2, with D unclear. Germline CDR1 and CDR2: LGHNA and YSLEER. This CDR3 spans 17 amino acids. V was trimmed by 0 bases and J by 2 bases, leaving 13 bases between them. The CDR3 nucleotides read TGCGCCAGCAGCCAAGAGTATGGCAGTGGAAACACCGGGGAGCTGTTTTTT. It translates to CASSQEYGSGNTGELFF.

The CDR3 nucleotides read TGTGCCAGCAGTGCCCCTACAGGGACAGATACGCAGTATTTT. Its translation is CASSAPTGTDTQYF. The J gene is TRBJ2-3, the V gene TRBV28; a possible D gene is TRBD1 (6 bases). This CDR3 is built from 14 residues. From germline, CDR1 is MDHEN and CDR2 SYDVKM. Trimming pared 5 bases from V and 3 bases from J, leaving 12 bases between.

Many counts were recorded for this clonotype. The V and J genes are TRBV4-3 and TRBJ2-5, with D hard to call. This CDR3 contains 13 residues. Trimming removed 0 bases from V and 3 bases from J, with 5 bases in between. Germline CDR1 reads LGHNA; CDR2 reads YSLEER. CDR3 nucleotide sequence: TGCGCCAGCAGCCAAGATAGGGAAGAGACCCAGTACTTC. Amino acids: CASSQDREETQYF.

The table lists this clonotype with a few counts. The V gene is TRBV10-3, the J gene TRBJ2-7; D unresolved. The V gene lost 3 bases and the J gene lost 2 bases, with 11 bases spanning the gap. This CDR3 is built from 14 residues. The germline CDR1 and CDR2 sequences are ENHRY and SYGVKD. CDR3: CAISESLGTYEQYV. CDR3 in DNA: TGTGCCATCAGTGAATCCCTGGGGACCTACGAGCAGTACGTC.

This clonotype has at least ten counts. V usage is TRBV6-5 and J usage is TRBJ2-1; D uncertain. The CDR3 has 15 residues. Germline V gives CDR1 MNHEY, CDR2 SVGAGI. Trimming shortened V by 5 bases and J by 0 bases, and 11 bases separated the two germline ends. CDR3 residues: CASSPKLSSYNEQFF. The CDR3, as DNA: TGTGCCAGCAGTCCTAAACTGAGCTCCTACAATGAGCAGTTCTTC.

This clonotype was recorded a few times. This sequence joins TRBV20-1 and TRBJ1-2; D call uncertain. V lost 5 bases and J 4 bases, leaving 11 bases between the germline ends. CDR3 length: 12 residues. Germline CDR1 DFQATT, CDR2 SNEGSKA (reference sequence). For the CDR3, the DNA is TGCAGTGCTCGCCGGGAGATCTATGGCTACACCTTC. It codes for CSARREIYGYTF.

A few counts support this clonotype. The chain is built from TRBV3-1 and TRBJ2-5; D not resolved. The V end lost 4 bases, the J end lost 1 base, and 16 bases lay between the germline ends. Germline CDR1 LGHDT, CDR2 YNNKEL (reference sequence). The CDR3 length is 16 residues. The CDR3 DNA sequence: TGTGCCAGCAGCCCACGATTAGGGAATCTCCAAGAGACCCAGTACTTC. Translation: CASSPRLGNLQETQYF.

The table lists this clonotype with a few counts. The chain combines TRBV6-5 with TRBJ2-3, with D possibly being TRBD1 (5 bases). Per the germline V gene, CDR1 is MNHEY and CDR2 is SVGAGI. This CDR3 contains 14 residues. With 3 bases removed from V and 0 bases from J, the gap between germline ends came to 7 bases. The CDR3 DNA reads TGTGCCAGCAGTTATGGGGCTAGCACAGATACGCAGTATTTT. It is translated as CASSYGASTDTQYF.

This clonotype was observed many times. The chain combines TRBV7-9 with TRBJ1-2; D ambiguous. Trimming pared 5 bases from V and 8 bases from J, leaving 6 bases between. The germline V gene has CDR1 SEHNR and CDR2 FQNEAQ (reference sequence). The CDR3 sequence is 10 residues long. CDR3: CASSQDGYTF. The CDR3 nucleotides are TGTGCCAGCAGCCAAGACGGCTACACCTTC.

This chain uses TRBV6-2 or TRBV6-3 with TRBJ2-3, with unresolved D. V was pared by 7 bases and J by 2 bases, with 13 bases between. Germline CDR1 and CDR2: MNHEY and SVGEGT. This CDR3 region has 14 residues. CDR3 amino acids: CASKGLPNTDTQYF. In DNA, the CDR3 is TGTGCCAGCAAGGGCCTACCGAACACAGATACGCAGTATTTT.

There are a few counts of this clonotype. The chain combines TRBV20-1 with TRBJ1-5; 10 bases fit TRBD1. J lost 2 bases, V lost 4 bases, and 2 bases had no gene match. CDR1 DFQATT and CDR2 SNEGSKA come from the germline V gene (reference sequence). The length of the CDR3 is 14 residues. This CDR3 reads CSANGQGGNQPQHF. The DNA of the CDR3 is TGCAGTGCTAACGGACAGGGGGGCAATCAGCCCCAGCATTTT.

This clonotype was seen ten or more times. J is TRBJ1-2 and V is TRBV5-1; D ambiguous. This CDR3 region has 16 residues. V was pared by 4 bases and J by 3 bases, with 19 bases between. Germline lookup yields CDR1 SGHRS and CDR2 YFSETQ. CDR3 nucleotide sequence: TGCGCCAGCAGCCCGCCGCCCGGGTATGAAGACTATGGCTACACCTTC. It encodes CASSPPPGYEDYGYTF.

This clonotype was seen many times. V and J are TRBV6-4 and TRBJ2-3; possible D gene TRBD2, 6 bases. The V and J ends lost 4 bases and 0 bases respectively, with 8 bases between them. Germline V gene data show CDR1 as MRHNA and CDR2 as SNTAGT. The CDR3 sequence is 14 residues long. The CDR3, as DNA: TGTGCCAGCAGTGCGGGGGTTAGCACAGATACGCAGTATTTT. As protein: CASSAGVSTDTQYF.

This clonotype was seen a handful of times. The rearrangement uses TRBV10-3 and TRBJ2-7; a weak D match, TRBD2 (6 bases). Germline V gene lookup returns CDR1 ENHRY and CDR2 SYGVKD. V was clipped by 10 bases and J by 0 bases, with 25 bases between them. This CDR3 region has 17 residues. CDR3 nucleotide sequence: TGTGCCACTTCTCGGGTGTCCGGGACTGGTACCTCCTACGAGCAGTACGTC. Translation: CATSRVSGTGTSYEQYV.

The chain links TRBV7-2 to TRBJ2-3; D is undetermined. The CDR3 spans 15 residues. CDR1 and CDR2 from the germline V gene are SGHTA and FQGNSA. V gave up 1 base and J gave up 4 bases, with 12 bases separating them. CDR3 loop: CASSLVGPLPDTQYF. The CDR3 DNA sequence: TGTGCCAGCAGCTTAGTTGGGCCACTCCCAGATACGCAGTATTTT.

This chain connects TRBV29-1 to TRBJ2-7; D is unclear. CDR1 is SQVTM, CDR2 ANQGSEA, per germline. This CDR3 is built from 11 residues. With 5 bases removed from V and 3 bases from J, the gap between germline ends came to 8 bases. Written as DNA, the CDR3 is TGCAGCGTTCGGGTAGGCTACGAGCAGTACGTC. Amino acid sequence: CSVRVGYEQYV.

In DNA, the CDR3 is TGTGCCAGCAGTTACTCAAGGAGTCGGGGAGGACACTATGGCTACACCTTC. Its translation is CASSYSRSRGGHYGYTF. V and J are TRBV6-2 or TRBV6-3 and TRBJ1-2; no definite D call. From germline, CDR1 is MNHEY and CDR2 SVGEGT. The CDR3 covers 17 residues. V lost 0 bases and J lost 3, with 17 bases in between.

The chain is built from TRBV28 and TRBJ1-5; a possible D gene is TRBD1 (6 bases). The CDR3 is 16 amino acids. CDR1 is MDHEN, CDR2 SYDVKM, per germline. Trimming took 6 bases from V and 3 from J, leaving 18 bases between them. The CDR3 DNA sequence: TGTGCCAGCAGGAATTCCGGGACACCTTTCAATCAGCCCCAGCATTTT. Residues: CASRNSGTPFNQPQHF.

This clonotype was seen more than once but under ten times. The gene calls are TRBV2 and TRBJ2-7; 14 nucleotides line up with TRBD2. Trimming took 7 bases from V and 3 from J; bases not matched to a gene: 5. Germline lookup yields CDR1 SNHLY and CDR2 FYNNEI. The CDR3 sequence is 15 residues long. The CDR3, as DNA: TGTGCCAGCACTTGGACTAGCGGGGGGCGCTACGAGCAGTACTTC. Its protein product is CASTWTSGGRYEQYF.

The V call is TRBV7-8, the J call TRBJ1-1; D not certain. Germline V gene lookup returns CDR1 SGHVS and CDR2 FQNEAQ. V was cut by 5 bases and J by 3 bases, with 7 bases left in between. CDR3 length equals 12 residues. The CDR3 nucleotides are TGTGCCAGCAGCAGGGATTACACTGAAGCTTTCTTT. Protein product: CASSRDYTEAFF.

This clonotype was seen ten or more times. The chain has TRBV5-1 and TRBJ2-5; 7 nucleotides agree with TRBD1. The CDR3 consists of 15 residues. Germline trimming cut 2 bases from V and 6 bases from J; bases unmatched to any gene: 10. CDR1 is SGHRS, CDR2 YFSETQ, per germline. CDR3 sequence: CASSFTGASEKTQYF. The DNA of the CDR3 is TGCGCCAGCAGCTTTACAGGGGCCTCCGAAAAGACCCAGTACTTC.

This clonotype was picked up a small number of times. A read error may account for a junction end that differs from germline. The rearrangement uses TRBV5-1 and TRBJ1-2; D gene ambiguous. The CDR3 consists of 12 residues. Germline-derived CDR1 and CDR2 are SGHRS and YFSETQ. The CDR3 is CASTEDNDGYTF. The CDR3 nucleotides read TGCGCCAGCACGGAAGATAACGATGGCTACACCTTC.